The 28 T cell receptor beta chains below were found in one sample sequenced in a study of T cell responses to AZD1222 COVID-19 vaccine. Clones were read by immunoSEQ multiplex PCR, and TCRdb kept only the in-frame ones, dropping some. The repertoire includes some 120,000 clones, approximately 83% of them detected once, and around 3.9% sits in the top ten. The source was peripheral blood, collected on day 0 of MenACWY control vaccination. Receptors were obtained from an adult in good health.

The V gene is TRBV3-1 (or the pseudogene TRBV3-2), the J gene TRBJ2-7, with a weak D call TRBD1 (5 bases). This CDR3 is built from 17 residues. In germline, CDR1 is LGHDT, CDR2 YNNKEL (reference sequence). V dropped 3 bases and J dropped 4 bases, with 22 bases sitting between them. CDR3 sequence reads: CASSQTATYSINYEQYF. CDR3 DNA sequence: TGTGCCAGCAGCCAGACAGCCACTTACAGTATTAATTACGAGCAGTACTTC.

The CDR3 DNA follows: TGTGCCTGGAACCCGAACACCGGGGAGCTGTTTTTT. Residues: CAWNPNTGELFF. The genes are TRBV30 and TRBJ2-2; D call uncertain. Germline loops: CDR1 GTSNPN, CDR2 SVGIG (reference sequence). Trimming pared 4 bases from V and 0 bases from J, leaving 3 bases between. The CDR3 spans 12 residues. The full variable domain, with the rest looked up from reference TRBV30 and TRBJ2-2, is SQTIHQWPATLVQPVGSPLSLECTVEGTSNPNLYWYRQAAGRGLQLLFYSVGIGQISSEVPQNLSASRPQDRQFILSSKKLLLSDSGFYLCAWNPNTGELFFGEGSRLTVL.

The rearrangement uses TRBV24-1 and TRBJ2-1, with TRBD2 identical over 9 bases. The CDR3 contains 18 residues. V gave up 5 bases and J gave up 9 bases; unmatched junction bases: 19. Germline V gene data show CDR1 as KGHDR and CDR2 as SFDVKD. CDR3 DNA sequence: TGTGCCACCAGTGCCCCCCTCATCGGGGCGGGGGGGCTGTTTGAGCAGTTCTTC. Its protein product is CATSAPLIGAGGLFEQFF.

The chain is built from TRBV6-2 or TRBV6-3 and TRBJ2-5, with D possibly called TRBD1 or TRBD2 (5 bases each). Trimming stripped 2 bases from V and 1 base from J, with 8 bases between. The CDR3 loop spans 14 amino acids. Germline lookup yields CDR1 MNHEY and CDR2 SVGEGT. CDR3 sequence: CASSYGGIQETQYF. The DNA of the CDR3 is TGTGCCAGCAGTTACGGGGGAATCCAAGAGACCCAGTACTTC.

J is TRBJ2-2 and V is TRBV5-4, with 7 bases aligning to TRBD1. The ends lost 2 bases at V and 5 bases at J; junction bases unmatched: 6. Germline lookup yields CDR1 SGHNT and CDR2 YYREEE (reference sequence). The CDR3 is 15 amino acids. The CDR3 region has the DNA TGTGCCAGCAGCTTAGCGGCCAGGGGGACCGGGGAGCTGTTTTTT. Translation: CASSLAARGTGELFF.

V and J are TRBV4-3 and TRBJ1-1; D gene unclear. The CDR3 spans 14 residues. V shed 3 bases and J shed 1 base, with 9 bases lying between them. Germline CDR1 reads LGHNA; CDR2 reads YSLEER. This CDR3 reads CASSHQDGNTEAFF. CDR3 nucleotides: TGCGCCAGCAGCCACCAGGACGGGAACACTGAAGCTTTCTTT.

A few counts support this clone. The rearrangement links TRBV4-3 to TRBJ1-2, with D unclear. The germline gives CDR1 LGHNA, CDR2 YSLEER. This CDR3 has 16 residues. Trimming took 4 bases from V and 5 from J, leaving 20 bases between them. The CDR3 coding sequence is TGCGCCAGCAGCCTAAGGTACTTACAGCGCTCGTATGGCTACACCTTC. Its translation is CASSLRYLQRSYGYTF.

The chain recombines TRBV30 with TRBJ2-1, with D tentatively TRBD1 (6 bases). The V end lost 3 bases, the J end lost 4 bases, and 16 bases lay between the germline ends. CDR1 and CDR2 from the germline V gene are GTSNPN and SVGIG (reference sequence). This CDR3 is built from 15 residues. In DNA, the CDR3 is TGTGCCTGGAGGGCCGGGACAACAACGTACAATGAGCAGTTCTTC. Translating gives CAWRAGTTTYNEQFF. The variable domain in full, completed from reference TRBV30 and TRBJ2-1, reads SQTIHQWPATLVQPVGSPLSLECTVEGTSNPNLYWYRQAAGRGLQLLFYSVGIGQISSEVPQNLSASRPQDRQFILSSKKLLLSDSGFYLCAWRAGTTTYNEQFFGPGTRLTVL.

This clone occurred once. The rearrangement joins TRBV3-1 (or the pseudogene TRBV3-2) to TRBJ1-5; D is undetermined. Trimming stripped 6 bases from V and 1 base from J, with 13 bases between. Germline V gives CDR1 LGHDT, CDR2 YNNKEL (reference sequence). CDR3 length equals 15 residues. The CDR3 loop reads CASSLTAVSNQPQHF. CDR3 sequence (DNA): TGTGCCAGCAGTTTAACCGCGGTAAGCAATCAGCCCCAGCATTTT.

This chain links TRBV5-1 with TRBJ1-4, with TRBD1 matching over 7 bases. Germline trimming cut 4 bases from V and 0 bases from J; bases unmatched to any gene: 6. This CDR3 region has 16 residues. The germline CDR1 and CDR2 sequences are SGHRS and YFSETQ. CDR3 DNA: TGCGCCAGCAGCCCCCCCACAGGGGCAACTAATGAAAAACTGTTTTTT. It specifies CASSPPTGATNEKLFF.

The chain employs TRBV6-5 and TRBJ1-1, with D uncertain. CDR1 and CDR2 from the germline V gene are MNHEY and SVGAGI. Trimming stripped 2 bases from V and 4 bases from J, with 14 bases between. The CDR3 consists of 15 residues. This CDR3 is CASSYRAALGTEAFF. The CDR3 DNA sequence: TGTGCCAGCAGTTACCGAGCGGCGTTAGGCACTGAAGCTTTCTTT.

V is TRBV12-3 or TRBV12-4 and J is TRBJ2-7; D gene ambiguous. The CDR3 is 12 amino acids. V lost 9 bases and J lost 3, with 12 bases in between. The CDR3 spells CASCTVYYEQYF. DNA of the CDR3: TGTGCCAGTTGTACGGTCTACTACGAGCAGTACTTC.

V gene TRBV28 combines with J gene TRBJ1-5; no firm D call. The germline V and J ends were trimmed by 6 bases and 0 bases, with 12 bases remaining between them. The CDR3 runs to 15 residues. Germline lookup yields CDR1 MDHEN and CDR2 SYDVKM. Here the CDR3 reads CASSPRRLSNQPQHF. CDR3 sequence (DNA): TGTGCCAGCAGCCCCCGCAGGCTTAGCAATCAGCCCCAGCATTTT.

This sequence joins TRBV21-1 and TRBJ2-1; the table's D call TRBD1 went unverified against the DNA. TRBV21-1 is a documented pseudogene. CDR3 length: 13 amino acids. CDR3 coding DNA: TGTGCCAGCAGCAAATGGACATGCAATGAGCAGTTCTTC. Residues: CASSKWTCNEQFF.

The V call is TRBV5-4, the J call TRBJ2-5; tentative D call: TRBD1 (6 bases). V shed 0 bases and J shed 4 bases, with 13 bases lying between them. The CDR3 is 15 residues long. From germline, CDR1 is SGHNT and CDR2 YYREEE (reference sequence). CDR3 nucleotides: TGTGCCAGCAGCTTGGGCAGGGGATCGCGAGAGACCCAGTACTTC. It encodes CASSLGRGSRETQYF.

This clone has a handful of counts. V gene TRBV13 combines with J gene TRBJ1-2, with TRBD1 identical over 10 bases. V was clipped by 4 bases and J by 3 bases; unmatched bases: 2. From germline, CDR1 is PRHDT and CDR2 FYEKMQ (reference sequence). This CDR3 is built from 14 residues. The DNA for the CDR3 is TGTGCCAGCAGCTCAGGACAGGGGGACTATGGCTACACCTTC. Amino acid sequence: CASSSGQGDYGYTF.

The CDR3 DNA reads TGTGCCAGCAGCTCACCTGAAAGGGGGGGCAATCAGCCCCAGCATTTT. Its protein is CASSSPERGGNQPQHF. This rearrangement joins TRBV7-2 to TRBJ1-5; TRBD1 might be the D (6 bases). This CDR3 comprises 16 residues. Deletions cut 4 bases from V and 2 bases from J, with 15 bases between. Germline CDR1 reads SGHTA; CDR2 reads FQGNSA.

The chain recombines TRBV11-2 with TRBJ2-5; 9 bases fit TRBD2. The CDR3 is 17 residues long. CDR1 is SGHAT, CDR2 FQNNGV, per germline. After removal of 4 bases from V and 2 bases from J, the junction contained 11 bases not matched to a gene. The CDR3 loop is CASSSARVAGGQETQYF. The DNA of the CDR3 is TGTGCCAGCAGCTCCGCCAGGGTTGCGGGGGGGCAAGAGACCCAGTACTTC.

This clone was detected a few times. V and J are TRBV4-3 and TRBJ2-7; D possibly corresponds to TRBD1 (5 bases). Trimming removed 4 bases from V and 5 bases from J, with 12 bases in between. The CDR3 sequence is 13 residues long. Looked up from germline, CDR1 is LGHNA and CDR2 is YSLEER. The CDR3 is CASSRRVYDEQYF. The CDR3 DNA reads as TGCGCCAGCAGCCGCAGGGTTTACGACGAGCAGTACTTC.

This chain connects TRBV5-1 to TRBJ2-7; the match to TRBD1 covers 9 bases. V was pared by 4 bases and J by 3 bases, with 8 bases of the junction left unmatched. This CDR3 is 15 amino acids long. The germline CDR1 and CDR2 sequences are SGHRS and YFSETQ. The DNA of the CDR3 is TGCGCCAGCAGCCCGTCCACAGGGGGCTTCTACGAGCAGTACTTC. Amino acids: CASSPSTGGFYEQYF.

J is TRBJ2-3 and V is TRBV18; 8 positions agree with TRBD2. The germline CDR1 and CDR2 sequences are KGHSH and LQKENI. V lost 2 bases and J lost 4; bases outside the gene matches: 5. The CDR3 contains 15 residues. In DNA, the CDR3 is TGTGCCAGCTCACCAAAGACTAGCGCGTCAGATACGCAGTATTTT. This translates into CASSPKTSASDTQYF.

The V and J genes are TRBV2 and TRBJ1-5; 8 bases align to TRBD1. In germline, CDR1 is SNHLY, CDR2 FYNNEI. The junction had 11 bases not matched to a gene; V was cut back by 11 bases and J by 5 bases. The CDR3 is 14 residues long. As DNA, the CDR3 is TGTGCCGGAGGAACAGGGGGGGATGATCAGCCCCAGCATTTT. Its protein product is CAGGTGGDDQPQHF.

V gene TRBV7-3 combines with J gene TRBJ2-3, with a possible D match to TRBD2 (6 bases). V lost 6 bases and J 1 base, leaving 11 bases between the germline ends. Germline V CDR1 and CDR2: SGHTA, FQGTGA. This CDR3 is 14 amino acids long. CDR3 region: CASRDERGTDTQYF. The CDR3 nucleotides read TGTGCCAGCAGAGATGAGCGGGGCACAGATACGCAGTATTTT.

This clone was found a few times. V gene TRBV19 combines with J gene TRBJ1-6; 8 positions agree with TRBD1. After removal of 4 bases from V and 7 bases from J, the junction contained 6 bases not matched to a gene. Germline loops: CDR1 LNHDA, CDR2 SQIVND (reference sequence). CDR3 length: 15 residues. CDR3: CASSTRTGNNSPLHF. The CDR3 DNA is TGTGCCAGTAGTACCCGGACAGGGAACAATTCACCCCTCCACTTT.

This chain links TRBV19 with TRBJ1-4; no clear D gene. CDR1 is LNHDA, CDR2 SQIVND, per germline (reference sequence). V was shortened by 3 bases and J by 6 bases, with 11 bases between the two germline ends. This CDR3 comprises 14 residues. The CDR3 region has the DNA TGTGCCAGTAGTATCGGTGGGCAGCATGAAAAACTGTTTTTT. Protein product: CASSIGGQHEKLFF.

The sample holds a few counts of this clone. This chain joins TRBV7-9 and TRBJ1-1; TRBD1 might be the D (6 bases). V lost 7 bases and J lost 8, with 26 bases in between. The CDR3 spans 16 residues. Germline V lookup: CDR1 SEHNR, CDR2 FQNEAQ (reference sequence). The CDR3 region has the DNA TGTGCCAGCACGCTGGCGGATGCGCGGGGGCGCGGCGAAGCTTTCTTT. As protein: CASTLADARGRGEAFF.

The chain combines TRBV30 with TRBJ1-4; TRBD1 might be the D (6 bases). V was pared by 5 bases and J by 3 bases, with 13 bases between. CDR3 length equals 14 residues. Germline-derived CDR1 and CDR2 are GTSNPN and SVGIG (reference sequence). In nucleotides, the CDR3 is TGTGCCTGGGGGGGCCGGGCGGCTAATGAAAAACTGTTTTTT. It yields the protein CAWGGRAANEKLFF.

The chain is built from TRBV2 and TRBJ2-2; D is possibly TRBD1 or TRBD2 (6 bases each). Per germline, CDR1 SNHLY and CDR2 FYNNEI. V was shortened by 5 bases and J by 7 bases, with 17 bases between the two germline ends. The CDR3 covers 15 residues. The CDR3 bases are TGTGCCAGCAGTCTTGAGGGGGAGGTTGGCGGGGAGCTGTTTTTT. Encoded protein: CASSLEGEVGGELFF.